This T cell receptor (beta chain) was found in a study of beta chain features in type 1 diabetes. Study-wide points: Still unanswered here is whether HLA type influences TCRB rearrangement. TCRB CDR3 length was moderately but significantly reduced in all four CD4+ subsets of Type 1 diabetes patients. Researchers reported that naive, central memory and Treg TCRB repertoires appeared more similar in patients than in healthy donors.

Concerning this clone itself: Its matching antigen is unknown.

CDR1 is SNHLY, CDR2 FYNNEI, per germline. The CDR3 length is 14 residues. V gave up 6 bases and J gave up 5 bases, with 16 bases separating them. Reverse transcription of all isolated RNA meant that expressed TCRB transcripts were sequenced. Generated by immunoSEQ multiplex PCR, the TCRdb table keeps only in-frame clones and is missing some. The repertoire holds about 300,000 clones, with approximately 13% as singletons. This chain uses TRBV2 with TRBJ1-1; TRBD1 might be the D (6 bases). Material: naive CD4+ T cells from blood. This clonotype was sampled from a woman between 18 and 29 years old with type 1 diabetes. The CDR3 DNA is TGTGCCAGCAGGCAGGACAGAAGGGGGACTGAAGCTTTCTTT. Translated, it gives CASRQDRRGTEAFF.